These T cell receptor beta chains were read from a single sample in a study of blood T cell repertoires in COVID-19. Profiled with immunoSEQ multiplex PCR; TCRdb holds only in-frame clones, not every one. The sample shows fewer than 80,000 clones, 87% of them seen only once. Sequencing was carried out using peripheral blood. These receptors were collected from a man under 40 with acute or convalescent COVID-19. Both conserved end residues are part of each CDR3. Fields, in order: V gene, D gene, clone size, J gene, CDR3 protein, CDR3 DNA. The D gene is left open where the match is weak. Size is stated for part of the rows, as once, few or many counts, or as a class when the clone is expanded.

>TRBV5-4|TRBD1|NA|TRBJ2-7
CASSRGQASYEQYF
TGTGCCAGCAGCAGGGGACAGGCCTCCTACGAGCAGTACTTC
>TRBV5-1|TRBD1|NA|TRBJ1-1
CASSPGQENTEAFF
TGCGCCAGCAGCCCCGGACAGGAGAACACTGAAGCTTTCTTT
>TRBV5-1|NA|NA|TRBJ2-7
CASSWGASGTYEQYF
TGCGCCAGCAGCTGGGGGGCTAGCGGAACCTACGAGCAGTACTTC
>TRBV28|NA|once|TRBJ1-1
CASSLVTSNTEAFF
TGTGCCAGCAGTTTAGTGACATCGAACACTGAAGCTTTCTTT
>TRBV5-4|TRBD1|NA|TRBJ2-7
CASSLSLGGPISYEQYF
TGTGCCAGCAGCTTGAGTTTAGGGGGCCCCATCTCCTACGAGCAGTACTTC
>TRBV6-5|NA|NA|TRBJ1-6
CASSYRGTGSPLHF
TGTGCCAGCAGTTACCGGGGGACCGGGTCACCCCTCCACTTT
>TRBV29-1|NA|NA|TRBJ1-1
CSAEQGKGNTEAFF
TGCAGCGCAGAACAGGGTAAAGGAAACACTGAAGCTTTCTTT
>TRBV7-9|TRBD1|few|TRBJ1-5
CASSLGTGNSQPQHF
TGTGCCAGCAGCTTGGGGACAGGGAATAGTCAGCCCCAGCATTTT
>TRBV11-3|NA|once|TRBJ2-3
CASSLGLAADTQYF
TGTGCCAGCAGCTTAGGGCTAGCCGCAGATACGCAGTATTTT
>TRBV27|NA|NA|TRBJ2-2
CASSPLGLNTGELFF
TGTGCCAGCAGTCCCTTGGGACTGAACACCGGGGAGCTGTTTTTT
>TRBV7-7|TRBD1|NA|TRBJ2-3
CASSRGTGEKYF
TGTGCCAGCAGTAGAGGGACAGGCGAAAAGTATTTT
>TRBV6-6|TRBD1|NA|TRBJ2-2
CASSYGTDMTGELFF
TGTGCCAGCAGTTACGGGACAGATATGACCGGGGAGCTGTTTTTT
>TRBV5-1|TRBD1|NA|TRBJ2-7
CASSPTGPPYEQYF
TGCGCCAGCAGCCCGACAGGGCCTCCCTACGAGCAGTACTTC
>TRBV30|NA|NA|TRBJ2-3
CAWSAGVSSTDTQYF
TGTGCCTGGAGTGCAGGGGTTTCTAGCACAGATACGCAGTATTTT
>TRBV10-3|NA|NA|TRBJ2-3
CAISFGGPDTQYF
TGTGCCATCAGCTTCGGAGGGCCAGATACGCAGTATTTT
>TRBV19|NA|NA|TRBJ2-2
CASSIVPSNTGELFF
TGTGCCAGTAGTATTGTCCCCTCCAACACCGGGGAGCTGTTTTTT
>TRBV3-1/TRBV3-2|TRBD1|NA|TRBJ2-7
CASTGQGYEQYF
TGTGCCAGTACGGGACAGGGTTACGAGCAGTACTTC
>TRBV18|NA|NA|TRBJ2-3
CASSPWLGSSTDTQYF
TGTGCCAGCTCCCCCTGGCTAGGCTCTAGCACAGATACGCAGTATTTT
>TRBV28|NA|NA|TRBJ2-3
CASSSLSPTQYF
TGTGCCAGCAGTTCTCTATCTCCTACGCAGTATTTT
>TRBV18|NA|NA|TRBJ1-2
CASSRESYGYTF
TGTGCCAGCTCACGGGAGAGCTATGGCTACACCTTC
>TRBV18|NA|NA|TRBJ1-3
CASSPRAVGYSGNTIYF
TGTGCCAGCTCACCACGGGCAGTGGGTTACTCTGGAAACACCATATATTTT
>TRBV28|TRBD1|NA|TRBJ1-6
CASSLGTGGRSPLHF
TGTGCCAGCAGCCTCGGGACAGGGGGTCGTTCACCCCTCCACTTT
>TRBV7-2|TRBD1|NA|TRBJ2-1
CASSLPQGAEQFF
TGTGCCAGCAGCTTACCACAGGGGGCTGAGCAGTTCTTC
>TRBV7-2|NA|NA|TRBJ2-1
CASSLGQVYNEQFF
TGTGCCAGCAGCCTAGGACAAGTCTACAATGAGCAGTTCTTC
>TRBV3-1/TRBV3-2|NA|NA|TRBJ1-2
CASSQGGARGYTF
TGTGCCAGCAGCCAAGGCGGGGCACGCGGCTACACCTTC
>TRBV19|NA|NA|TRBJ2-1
CASSDNPNEQFF
TGTGCCAGTAGTGACAACCCGAATGAGCAGTTCTTC
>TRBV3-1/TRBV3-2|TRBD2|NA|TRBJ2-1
CASSPMTGTSGKKEGITYNEQFF
TGTGCCAGCAGCCCGATGACCGGGACTAGCGGGAAAAAAGAAGGTATTACCTACAATGAGCAGTTCTTC
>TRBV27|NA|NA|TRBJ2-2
CASSLLAIGELFF
TGTGCCAGCAGTTTACTAGCGATCGGGGAGCTGTTTTTT
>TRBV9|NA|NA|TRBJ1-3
CASSAAGVSGNTIYF
TGTGCCAGCAGCGCCGCAGGGGTGTCTGGAAACACCATATATTTT
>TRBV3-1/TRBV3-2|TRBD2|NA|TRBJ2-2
CASSQAGGWTGELFF
TGTGCCAGCAGCCAAGCGGGAGGGTGGACCGGGGAGCTGTTTTTT
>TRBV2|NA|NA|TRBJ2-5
CASWRVGETQYF
TGTGCCAGCTGGCGGGTGGGAGAGACCCAGTACTTC
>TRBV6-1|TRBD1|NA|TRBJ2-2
CASSGTDRVKTGELFF
TGTGCCAGCAGTGGGACGGACAGGGTGAAAACCGGGGAGCTGTTTTTT
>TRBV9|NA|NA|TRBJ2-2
CASSEGVSRTGELFF
TGTGCCAGCAGCGAGGGAGTATCGCGCACCGGGGAGCTGTTTTTT
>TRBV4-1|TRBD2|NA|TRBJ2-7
CASSQRTSGSYEQYF
TGCGCCAGCAGCCAAAGGACTAGCGGCTCCTACGAGCAGTACTTC
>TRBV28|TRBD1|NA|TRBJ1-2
CASRSLEGGPHGYTF
TGTGCCAGCAGGAGTTTGGAAGGGGGCCCCCATGGCTACACCTTC
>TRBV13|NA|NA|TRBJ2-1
CASSLTGEGPSYNEQFF
TGTGCCAGCAGCTTAACGGGAGAGGGGCCCTCCTACAATGAGCAGTTCTTC
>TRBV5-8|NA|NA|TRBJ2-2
CASSFGNERGSWTGELFF
TGTGCCAGCAGCTTTGGTAATGAACGGGGATCTTGGACCGGGGAGCTGTTTTTT
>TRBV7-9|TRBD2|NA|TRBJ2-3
CASRRTSGSTDTQYF
TGTGCCAGCAGAAGGACTAGCGGGTCGACAGATACGCAGTATTTT
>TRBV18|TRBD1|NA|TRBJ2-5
CASSPRDSTRETQYF
TGTGCCAGCTCGCCTCGGGACAGTACTAGGGAGACCCAGTACTTC